The entry below describes one T cell receptor (beta chain). The target antigen is unknown. This entry belongs to a study of cytomegalovirus exposure and HLA in healthy donors. Study conclusions and caveats: Donor immune exposure was known only as CMV serostatus. Later analysis demonstrated an association between a missense DCLRE1C variant and TCR beta V- and J-gene trimming.

V gave up 3 bases and J gave up 5 bases; unmatched junction bases: 4. Germline values: CDR1 LGHNA, CDR2 YNFKEQ. The CDR3 is made up of 15 amino acids. Primers for the PCR totalled 60 Vbeta and 13 Jbeta. Data came from immunoSEQ multiplex PCR; TCRdb stores just in-frame clones and leaves some out. Found here are around 150,000 clones; the top ten clones hold about 2.2%. V gene TRBV4-2 combines with J gene TRBJ2-2; 9 bases agree with TRBD2. Sequencing input: PBMCs. This clonotype originated in a man aged 30-40 years in good health and CMV-seronegative. This chain's CDR3 is CASSHLAGETGELFF. The CDR3 coding sequence is TGTGCCAGCAGCCATTTAGCGGGAGAAACCGGGGAGCTGTTTTTT.